The present entry profiles one T cell receptor beta chain with its context. This sample also contains other DNA sequences that code for the same CDR3. The sample comes from a study of control samples from healthy donors and cancer patients. Repertoires were generated with immunoSEQ multiplex PCR, while TCRdb's copy carries only in-frame clones and drops some. There are more than 50,000 clones in the sample; roughly 95% occur only once, and 0.9% to 1.2% lies in the top ten. V was shortened by 1 base and J by 2 bases, with 8 bases between the two germline ends. The CDR3 has 14 residues. Germline CDR1 is LGHNA and CDR2 is YSLEER.

The TCR comes from a young woman in good health. J is TRBJ1-1 and V is TRBV4-3, with D hard to call. Sequences were obtained from blood. CDR3 in amino acids: CASSQGGGNTEAFF. In nucleotides, the CDR3 is TGCGCCAGCAGCCAAGGAGGCGGTAACACTGAAGCTTTCTTT.